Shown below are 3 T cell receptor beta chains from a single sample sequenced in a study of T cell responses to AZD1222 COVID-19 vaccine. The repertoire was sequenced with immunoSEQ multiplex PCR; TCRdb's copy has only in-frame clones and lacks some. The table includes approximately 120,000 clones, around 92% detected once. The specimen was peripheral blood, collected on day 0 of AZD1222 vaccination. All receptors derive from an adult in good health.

In DNA form, the CDR3 reads TGTGCCACCAGTGAGGGGACAGACGAAAAACTGTTTTTT. Translated: CATSEGTDEKLFF. The chain carries TRBV24-1 and TRBJ1-4; 7 bases fit TRBD1. V trimming: 4 bases; J trimming: 8 bases; junction bases outside the gene matches: 3. CDR1 and CDR2 (germline): KGHDR, SFDVKD. This CDR3 is 13 amino acids long.

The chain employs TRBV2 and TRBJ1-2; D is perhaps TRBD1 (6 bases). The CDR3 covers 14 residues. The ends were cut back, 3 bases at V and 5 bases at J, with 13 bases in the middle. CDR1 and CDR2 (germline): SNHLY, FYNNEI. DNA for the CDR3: TGTGCCAGCAGTGACAGGGGACCGGCGTATGGCTACACCTTC. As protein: CASSDRGPAYGYTF.

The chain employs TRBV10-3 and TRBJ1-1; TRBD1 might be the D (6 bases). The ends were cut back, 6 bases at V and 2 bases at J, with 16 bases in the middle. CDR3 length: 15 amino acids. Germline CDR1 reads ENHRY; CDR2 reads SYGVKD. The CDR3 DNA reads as TGTGCCATCAGAGCTGGGGGCGGGGAAAACACTGAAGCTTTCTTT. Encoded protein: CAIRAGGGENTEAFF.